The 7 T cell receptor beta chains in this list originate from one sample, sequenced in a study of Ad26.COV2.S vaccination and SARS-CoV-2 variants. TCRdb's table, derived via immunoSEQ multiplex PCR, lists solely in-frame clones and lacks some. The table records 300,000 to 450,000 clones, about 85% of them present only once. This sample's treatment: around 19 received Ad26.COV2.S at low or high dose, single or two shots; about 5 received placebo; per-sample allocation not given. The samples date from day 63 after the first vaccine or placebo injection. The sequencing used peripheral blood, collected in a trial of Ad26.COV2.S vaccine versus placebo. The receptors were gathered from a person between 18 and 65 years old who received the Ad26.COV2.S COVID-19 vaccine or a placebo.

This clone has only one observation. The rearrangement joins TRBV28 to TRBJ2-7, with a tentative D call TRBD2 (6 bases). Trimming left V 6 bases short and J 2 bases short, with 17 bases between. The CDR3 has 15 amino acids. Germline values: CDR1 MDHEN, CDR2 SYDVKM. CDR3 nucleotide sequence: TGTGCCAGCAGCTATAGCGGTACCCCCCCCTACGAGCAGTACTTC. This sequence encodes CASSYSGTPPYEQYF.

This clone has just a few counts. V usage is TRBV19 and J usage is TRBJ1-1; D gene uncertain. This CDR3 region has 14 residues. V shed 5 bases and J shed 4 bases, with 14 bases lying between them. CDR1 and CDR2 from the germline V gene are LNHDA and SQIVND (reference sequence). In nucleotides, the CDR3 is TGTGCCAGTAGTTTTGAGGAGTTAGCCACTGAAGCTTTCTTT. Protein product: CASSFEELATEAFF.

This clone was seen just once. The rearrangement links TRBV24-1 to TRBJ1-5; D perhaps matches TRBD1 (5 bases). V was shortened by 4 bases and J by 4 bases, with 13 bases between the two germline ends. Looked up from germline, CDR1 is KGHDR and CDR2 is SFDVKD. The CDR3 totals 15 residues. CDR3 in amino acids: CATSESGTGNQPQHF. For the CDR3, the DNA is TGTGCCACCAGTGAATCCGGGACGGGGAATCAGCCCCAGCATTTT.

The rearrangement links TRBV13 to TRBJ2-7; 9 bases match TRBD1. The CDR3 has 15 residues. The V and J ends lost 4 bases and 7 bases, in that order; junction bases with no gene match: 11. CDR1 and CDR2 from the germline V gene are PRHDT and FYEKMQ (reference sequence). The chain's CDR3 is CASSSRTGAWWEQYF. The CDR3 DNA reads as TGTGCCAGCAGCTCCCGGACAGGGGCTTGGTGGGAGCAGTACTTC.

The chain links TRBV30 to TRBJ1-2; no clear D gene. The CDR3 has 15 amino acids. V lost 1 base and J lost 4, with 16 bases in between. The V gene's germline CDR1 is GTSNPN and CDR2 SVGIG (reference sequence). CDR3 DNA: TGTGCCTGGAGTGGCGGTGTTAGACGCAGCTATGGCTACACCTTC. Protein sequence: CAWSGGVRRSYGYTF.

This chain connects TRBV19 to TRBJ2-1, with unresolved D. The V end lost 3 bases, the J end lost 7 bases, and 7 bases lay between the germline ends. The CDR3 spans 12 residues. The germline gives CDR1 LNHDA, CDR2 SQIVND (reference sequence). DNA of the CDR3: TGTGCCAGTAGTATCGGGTTGAATGAGCAGTTCTTC. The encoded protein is CASSIGLNEQFF. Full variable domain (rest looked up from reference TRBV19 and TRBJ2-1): DGGITQSPKYLFRKEGQNVTLSCEQNLNHDAMYWYRQDPGQGLRLIYYSQIVNDFQKGDIAEGYSVSREKKESFPLTVTSAQKNPTAFYLCASSIGLNEQFFGPGTRLTVL.

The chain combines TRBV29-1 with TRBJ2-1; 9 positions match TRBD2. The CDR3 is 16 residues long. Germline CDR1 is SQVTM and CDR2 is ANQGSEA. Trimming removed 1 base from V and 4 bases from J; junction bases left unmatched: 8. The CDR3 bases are TGCAGCGTTGAAGCTCTAGCGGGAACAATTTACAATGAGCAGTTCTTC. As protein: CSVEALAGTIYNEQFF.